Listed below are T cell receptor beta chains from one sample, sequenced in a study of low-dose radiotherapy and immunotherapy resistance in tumors. TCRdb recomputed calls from the reads with MiXCR, one row per CDR3 protein. The table shows 30,000 or so distinct CDR3 sequences, with 45% to 50% occurring only once. Sequenced here: PBMCs, sampled after low-dose radiotherapy plus immunotherapy. These receptors came from a male donor with gallbladder cancer. Each CDR3 is given with its conserved first and last residue. The D gene is left open where the match is weak. Size is stated for part of the rows, as once, few or many counts, or as a class when the clone is expanded.

V: TRBV12-3/TRBV12-4
D: TRBD1
J: TRBJ1-5
size: NA
DNA: TGTGCCAGCAGTCCGATTCAGGGGGCGCGTCAGCCCCAGCATTTT
CDR3: CASSPIQGARQPQHF

V: TRBV3-1
D: NA
J: TRBJ1-6
size: NA
DNA: TGTGCCAGCAGCCATTCGGACAGTAATTCACCCCTCCACTTT
CDR3: CASSHSDSNSPLHF

V: TRBV12-3/TRBV12-4
D: NA
J: TRBJ1-2
size: NA
DNA: TGTGCCAGCAGTTTAACAGGAGTTAACTATGGCTACACCTTC
CDR3: CASSLTGVNYGYTF

V: TRBV27
D: NA
J: TRBJ2-7
size: NA
DNA: TGTGCCAGCAGTGCCGCCCCCCACTACGAGCAGTACTTC
CDR3: CASSAAPHYEQYF

V: TRBV12-3/TRBV12-4
D: TRBD1
J: TRBJ1-2
size: NA
DNA: TGTGCCAACAGTGGGGACAGGGCAAACTATGGCTACACCTTC
CDR3: CANSGDRANYGYTF

V: TRBV9
D: NA
J: TRBJ2-5
size: NA
DNA: TGTGCCAGCAGCGTAGGCCAGAGCCAAGAGACCCAGTACTTC
CDR3: CASSVGQSQETQYF

V: TRBV14
D: NA
J: TRBJ1-2
size: many
DNA: TGTGCCAGCAGCCAAGATCCAAGACGGAATTATGGCTACACCTTC
CDR3: CASSQDPRRNYGYTF

V: TRBV20-1
D: NA
J: TRBJ2-7
size: many
DNA: TGCAGTGCAGCCGCCCCCAGGGGTAACTACGAGCAGTACTTC
CDR3: CSAAAPRGNYEQYF

V: TRBV4-1
D: NA
J: TRBJ2-7
size: NA
DNA: TGCGCCAGCAGCCAAAGGACTGGGTACGAGCAGTACTTC
CDR3: CASSQRTGYEQYF

V: TRBV28
D: NA
J: TRBJ2-3
size: NA
DNA: TGTGCCAGCACACCCGGTGGTAAACTAGGCAAAGATACGCAGTATTTT
CDR3: CASTPGGKLGKDTQYF

V: TRBV4-2
D: NA
J: TRBJ2-4
size: medium-sized
DNA: TGTGCCAGCAGCCAAGACGCCACAGGAGTTGCCAAAAACATTCAGTACTTC
CDR3: CASSQDATGVAKNIQYF

V: TRBV28
D: TRBD1
J: TRBJ1-2
size: few
DNA: TGTGCCAGCAGCCCGACAGGGAATGCCTATGGCTACACCTTC
CDR3: CASSPTGNAYGYTF

V: TRBV28
D: NA
J: TRBJ2-3
size: once
DNA: TGTGCCAGCAGTGACCGGGAACACACAGATACGCAGTATTTT
CDR3: CASSDREHTDTQYF

V: TRBV28
D: TRBD2
J: TRBJ2-5
size: NA
DNA: TGTGCCAGCAACCCCAGCGGGACTCCTTCCCGGACCCAGTACTTC
CDR3: CASNPSGTPSRTQYF

V: TRBV28
D: NA
J: TRBJ2-7
size: NA
DNA: TGTGCCAGCAGTGTGGGCCCGTCGCCCGAGCAGTACTTC
CDR3: CASSVGPSPEQYF

V: TRBV5-1
D: NA
J: TRBJ1-6
size: NA
DNA: TGCGCCAGCAGCTTGGACCCCGGAGCGCATAATTCACCCCTCCACTTT
CDR3: CASSLDPGAHNSPLHF

V: TRBV6-6
D: TRBD2
J: TRBJ2-4
size: NA
DNA: TGTGCCAGCAGTACGGGACTAGCGGGAGTCGCCAAAAACATTCAGTACTTC
CDR3: CASSTGLAGVAKNIQYF

V: TRBV7-8
D: TRBD2
J: TRBJ2-2
size: few
DNA: TGTGCCAGCAGCTACAGGGGCACGGCTAGCGGGGCCAGGGGGGAGCTGTTTTTT
CDR3: CASSYRGTASGARGELFF

V: TRBV29-1
D: NA
J: TRBJ2-5
size: NA
DNA: TGCAGCGTTTATTTAGAGACCCAGTACTTC
CDR3: CSVYLETQYF

V: TRBV20-1
D: NA
J: TRBJ2-7
size: many
DNA: TGCAGTGCTAGAGATCAAGAGACTCCTCTTCTGGAGCAGTACTTC
CDR3: CSARDQETPLLEQYF

V: TRBV28
D: NA
J: TRBJ2-1
size: many
DNA: TGTGCCAGCAGTCGCCCCCTGGAGGAGCAGTTCTTC
CDR3: CASSRPLEEQFF

V: TRBV12-3/TRBV12-4
D: TRBD1
J: TRBJ1-1
size: medium-sized
DNA: TGTGCCAGCAGTCCGAGAGGGGGCACGAACACTGAAGCTTTCTTT
CDR3: CASSPRGGTNTEAFF

V: TRBV12-5
D: NA
J: TRBJ2-7
size: NA
DNA: TGTGCTAGTGGCCCTCCCCGACAGACCTACGAGCAGTACTTC
CDR3: CASGPPRQTYEQYF

V: TRBV7-2
D: TRBD1
J: TRBJ2-1
size: NA
DNA: TGTGCCAGCAGCTTAGTCAGGGGGCGGCAAAATGAGCAGTTCTTC
CDR3: CASSLVRGRQNEQFF

V: TRBV6-1
D: TRBD1
J: TRBJ1-5
size: once
DNA: TGTGCCAGCACCCGACAGGGAAGTCAGCCCCAGCATTTT
CDR3: CASTRQGSQPQHF

V: TRBV5-4
D: NA
J: TRBJ2-3
size: NA
DNA: TGTGCCAGCAGCTTTGGCGGGGCGGACACAGATACGCAGTATTTT
CDR3: CASSFGGADTDTQYF

V: TRBV7-8
D: TRBD2
J: TRBJ2-1
size: medium-sized
DNA: TGTGCCAGCAGCCCATGGCAGCCCCGGGCTAGCGGTAACAATGAGCAGTTCTTC
CDR3: CASSPWQPRASGNNEQFF